A single sample is the source of the 32 T cell receptor beta chains below, sequenced in a study of blood T cell repertoires in COVID-19. The data were produced by immunoSEQ multiplex PCR, yet TCRdb's version contains in-frame clones alone and is incomplete. The sample includes under 75,000 clones, 75% to 90% of them seen just once. Sequencing was done on a sample of peripheral blood. Source of these receptors: a man aged 25-40 years with acute or convalescent COVID-19.

The chain combines TRBV3-1 (or the pseudogene TRBV3-2) with TRBJ2-3, with D perhaps matching TRBD2 (6 bases). V dropped 2 bases and J dropped 0 bases, with 9 bases sitting between them. Per germline, CDR1 LGHDT and CDR2 YNNKEL (reference sequence). The CDR3 spans 15 residues. The CDR3 DNA reads TGTGCCAGCAGCCAACAGCGGGCCAGCACAGATACGCAGTATTTT. It encodes CASSQQRASTDTQYF.

This clone has a single count. The rearrangement uses TRBV5-6 and TRBJ1-2; 7 positions match TRBD1. This CDR3 has 13 amino acids. V shed 1 base, J shed 8 bases, and the junction held 5 bases outside the gene matches. The germline gives CDR1 SGHDT, CDR2 YYEEEE. CDR3 sequence: CASSLIQGEGYTF. DNA of the CDR3: TGTGCCAGCAGCTTGATCCAGGGGGAAGGCTACACCTTC.

The chain carries TRBV5-4 and TRBJ2-3; the match to TRBD2 covers 14 bases. There are 19 residues in the CDR3. The trim removed 4 bases at V and 3 bases at J, leaving 13 bases unmatched. From germline, CDR1 is SGHNT and CDR2 YYREEE (reference sequence). CDR3 in DNA: TGTGCCAGCAGCCCACCTTCGGGACTAGCGGGAGTTTCGACAGATACGCAGTATTTT. Its protein is CASSPPSGLAGVSTDTQYF.

CDR3 coding DNA: TGCGCCAGCAGCTCGAAGACAGGGACGGAGACCCAGTACTTC. It codes for CASSSKTGTETQYF. This chain uses TRBV5-1 with TRBJ2-5; 7 bases are a match to TRBD1. Trimming cost V 3 bases and J 5 bases; bases outside gene matches: 7. This CDR3 is 14 amino acids long. The germline V gene encodes CDR1 SGHRS and CDR2 YFSETQ. Full variable domain (outside the CDR3, taken from reference TRBV5-1 and TRBJ2-5): KAGVTQTPRYLIKTRGQQVTLSCSPISGHRSVSWYQQTPGQGLQFLFEYFSETQRNKGNFPGRFSGRQFSNSRSEMNVSTLELGDSALYLCASSSKTGTETQYFGPGTRLLVL.

This clone came up once. The chain combines TRBV19 with TRBJ1-5, with 8 bases identical to TRBD1. The length of the CDR3 is 13 residues. V lost 6 bases and J lost 9; bases outside the gene matches: 7. The V gene's germline CDR1 is LNHDA and CDR2 SQIVND (reference sequence). In DNA, the CDR3 is TGTGCCAGTAGGGGACAGGCCCCAAGGCCCCAGCATTTT. Translated: CASRGQAPRPQHF. Variable domain in full (rest from reference TRBV19 and TRBJ1-5): DGGITQSPKYLFRKEGQNVTLSCEQNLNHDAMYWYRQDPGQGLRLIYYSQIVNDFQKGDIAEGYSVSREKKESFPLTVTSAQKNPTAFYLCASRGQAPRPQHFGDGTRLSIL.

The J gene is TRBJ1-5, the V gene TRBV6-6; a possible D gene is TRBD1 (6 bases). V gave up 5 bases and J gave up 4 bases, with 15 bases separating them. The germline V gene encodes CDR1 MNHNY and CDR2 SVGAGI (reference sequence). The CDR3 totals 15 residues. The CDR3 spells CASSPDGRGNQPQHF. For the CDR3, the DNA is TGTGCCAGCAGTCCGGACGGGAGGGGGAATCAGCCCCAGCATTTT.

The chain employs TRBV20-1 and TRBJ1-5, with TRBD1 as a possible D gene (5 bases). Germline CDR1 DFQATT, CDR2 SNEGSKA (reference sequence). The CDR3 length is 16 residues. V lost 3 bases and J lost 6, with 21 bases in between. The CDR3 region is CSASKGGAGLGQPQHF. Written as DNA, the CDR3 is TGCAGTGCTAGTAAGGGAGGAGCAGGGCTTGGTCAGCCCCAGCATTTT.

The chain recombines TRBV19 with TRBJ2-3; D is unresolved. In germline, CDR1 is LNHDA, CDR2 SQIVND (reference sequence). Trimming left V 5 bases short and J 3 bases short, with 9 bases between. This CDR3 contains 13 residues. The DNA for the CDR3 is TGTGCCAGTAGTCCCGCGGAAACAGATACGCAGTATTTT. Translated, it gives CASSPAETDTQYF.

The chain recombines TRBV6-1 with TRBJ1-5; D is perhaps TRBD1 (5 bases). Germline assignment: CDR1 MNHNS and CDR2 SASEGT. The CDR3 spans 13 residues. The ends were cut back, 3 bases at V and 4 bases at J, with 7 bases in the middle. The CDR3 DNA reads TGTGCCAGCAGTGAGGGACTAAATCAGCCCCAGCATTTT. This encodes CASSEGLNQPQHF.

The chain couples TRBV20-1 to TRBJ2-5, with D maybe TRBD1 (6 bases). The CDR3 is made up of 11 amino acids. CDR1 and CDR2 from the germline V gene are DFQATT and SNEGSKA (reference sequence). In DNA form, the CDR3 reads TGCAGCTTTACAGGGCAAGAGACCCAGTACTTC. Its protein is CSFTGQETQYF.

The chain employs TRBV19 and TRBJ1-5; 9 nucleotides agree with TRBD1. After removal of 2 bases from V and 5 bases from J, the junction contained 4 bases not matched to a gene. CDR3 length: 15 amino acids. CDR1 is LNHDA and CDR2 is SQIVND in the germline V gene (reference sequence). CDR3 protein: CASSIMGTGYQPQHF. For the CDR3, the DNA is TGTGCCAGTAGTATAATGGGGACAGGGTATCAGCCCCAGCATTTT.

The gene calls are TRBV30 and TRBJ2-7; 11 nucleotides align to TRBD2. Germline CDR1 GTSNPN, CDR2 SVGIG (reference sequence). Trimming removed 5 bases from V and 4 bases from J; junction bases left unmatched: 16. The CDR3 extends over 17 amino acids. The CDR3 DNA reads TGTGCCTGGGGTGGTCCCCCTACTAGCGGGAGTAGGTACGAGCAGTACTTC. It encodes CAWGGPPTSGSRYEQYF.

A single count supports this clone. The chain employs TRBV6-5 and TRBJ1-5; the D gene is possibly TRBD1 (6 bases). Trimming took off 6 bases at V and 4 bases at J, with 16 bases between the two ends. CDR3 length: 15 residues. Germline CDR1 reads MNHEY; CDR2 reads SVGAGI. CDR3: CASSYQVQGNQPQHF. The DNA for the CDR3 is TGTGCCAGCAGCTATCAGGTTCAGGGGAATCAGCCCCAGCATTTT.

The rearrangement links TRBV4-1 to TRBJ2-2; TRBD1 matches 7 bases. V lost 1 base, J lost 3 bases, and 5 bases stayed unmatched. CDR1 MGHRA and CDR2 YSYEKL come from the germline V gene. The CDR3 spans 16 residues. The CDR3 region has the DNA TGCGCCAGCAGCCAAGGGACAGGTTACTACACCGGGGAGCTGTTTTTT. It encodes CASSQGTGYYTGELFF.

The chain joins TRBV13 to TRBJ2-3, with a tentative D call TRBD2 (5 bases). The CDR3 is made up of 16 amino acids. Germline V CDR1 and CDR2: PRHDT, FYEKMQ (reference sequence). V was shortened by 1 base and J by 2 bases, with 13 bases between the two germline ends. The chain's CDR3 is CASSLASDRDTDTQYF. The CDR3, as DNA: TGTGCCAGCAGCTTAGCGTCTGATCGGGACACAGATACGCAGTATTTT.

This chain joins TRBV11-2 and TRBJ1-1; TRBD1 matches 9 bases. The ends lost 5 bases at V and 6 bases at J; junction bases unmatched: 10. Germline values: CDR1 SGHAT, CDR2 FQNNGV. The CDR3 runs to 15 residues. DNA of the CDR3: TGTGCCAGCAGCGTGGGACAGGGCTATAGGGCTGAAGCTTTCTTT. It yields the protein CASSVGQGYRAEAFF.

The CDR3 region has the DNA TGCGCCAGCCGAGGGGGCTCGACAGGAGACCCGAGGGGGGAAAAACTGTTTTTT. This sequence encodes CASRGGSTGDPRGEKLFF. The chain couples TRBV5-1 to TRBJ1-4; 7 bases are a match to TRBD1. Germline V gene sequence: CDR1 SGHRS, CDR2 YFSETQ. CDR3 size: 18 residues. V lost 7 bases, J lost 8 bases, and 23 bases stayed unmatched.

This chain joins TRBV10-3 and TRBJ2-2, with TRBD2 as a possible D gene (6 bases). The CDR3 contains 18 residues. Trimming left V 5 bases short and J 6 bases short, with 25 bases between. The germline V gene encodes CDR1 ENHRY and CDR2 SYGVKD. CDR3 loop: CAISTQPGTGEFPGELFF. CDR3 nucleotides: TGTGCCATCAGTACTCAGCCTGGGACGGGGGAGTTCCCCGGGGAGCTGTTTTTT.

V usage is TRBV7-2 and J usage is TRBJ1-1; maybe TRBD1 (5 bases). Trimming cost V 5 bases and J 4 bases, with 14 bases left between them. Germline V gene lookup returns CDR1 SGHTA and CDR2 FQGNSA. This CDR3 region has 14 residues. CDR3 residues: CASSGQGGGTEAFF. In DNA, the CDR3 is TGTGCCAGCAGCGGGCAGGGAGGAGGCACTGAAGCTTTCTTT.

The rearrangement uses TRBV7-8 and TRBJ1-2, with D perhaps TRBD1 (6 bases). V was shortened by 0 bases and J by 7 bases, with 21 bases between the two germline ends. The CDR3 is 17 amino acids. Per germline, CDR1 SGHVS and CDR2 FQNEAQ. The CDR3 sequence is CASSLARAGAPKSGYTF. In nucleotides, the CDR3 is TGTGCCAGCAGCTTAGCTCGGGCAGGGGCCCCCAAGAGTGGCTACACCTTC.

V and J are TRBV10-3 and TRBJ2-3; 12 positions agree with TRBD1. CDR1 is ENHRY and CDR2 is SYGVKD in the germline V gene. The CDR3 consists of 21 residues. With 5 bases clipped from V and 0 bases from J, the junction kept 18 bases outside the gene matches. CDR3 DNA: TGTGCCATCAGTAAAGCCTCCGGGACAGGGGGCGAGAGCGACAGCACAGATACGCAGTATTTT. It translates to CAISKASGTGGESDSTDTQYF.

The CDR3 DNA follows: TGTGCCAGCAGCTTAGGGCCTTCACAGTATTTT. Translating it yields CASSLGPSQYF. J is TRBJ2-3 and V is TRBV7-2; no reliable D call. The germline V gene has CDR1 SGHTA and CDR2 FQGNSA. Trimming pared 1 base from V and 12 bases from J, leaving 8 bases between. The length of the CDR3 is 11 residues.

The V and J genes are TRBV7-8 and TRBJ1-1; D gene uncertain. Trimming left V 0 bases short and J 3 bases short, with 11 bases between. The CDR3 loop spans 15 amino acids. Germline CDR1 is SGHVS and CDR2 is FQNEAQ. The CDR3 sequence is CASSLAPPRDTEAFF. As DNA, the CDR3 is TGTGCCAGCAGCTTAGCGCCACCCCGGGACACTGAAGCTTTCTTT.

The chain carries TRBV20-1 and TRBJ2-3; 7 nucleotides agree with TRBD2. This CDR3 is built from 14 residues. Germline CDR1 and CDR2: DFQATT and SNEGSKA (reference sequence). V dropped 3 bases and J dropped 2; count of bases not matched to a gene: 5. The chain's CDR3 is CSASYGRPTDTQYF. Here the CDR3 DNA reads TGCAGTGCTAGTTACGGGAGGCCCACAGATACGCAGTATTTT.

V and J are TRBV7-6 and TRBJ2-5, with 8 positions matching TRBD2. The CDR3 length is 18 residues. The germline CDR1 and CDR2 sequences are SGHVS and FNYEAQ. Trimming took 0 bases from V and 5 from J; bases not matched to a gene: 14. The CDR3 here is CASSLAGTGGRTRETQYF. Here the CDR3 DNA reads TGTGCCAGCAGCTTAGCCGGGACGGGGGGGCGGACGCGGGAGACCCAGTACTTC. Complete variable domain (other parts from reference TRBV7-6 and TRBJ2-5): GAGVSQSPRYKVTKRGQDVALRCDPISGHVSLYWYRQALGQGPEFLTYFNYEAQQDKSGLPNDRFSAERPEGSISTLTIQRTEQRDSAMYRCASSLAGTGGRTRETQYFGPGTRLLVL.

J is TRBJ2-1 and V is TRBV11-3; D perhaps matches TRBD1 (5 bases). The germline gives CDR1 SGHNT, CDR2 YENEEA. This CDR3 has 13 residues. Deletions cut 2 bases from V and 4 bases from J, with 6 bases between. CDR3 coding DNA: TGTGCCAGCAGCTTACAGGGATACAATGAGCAGTTCTTC. Translating it yields CASSLQGYNEQFF.

The chain carries TRBV28 and TRBJ1-5, with 8 bases fitting TRBD1. This CDR3 region has 13 residues. In germline, CDR1 is MDHEN, CDR2 SYDVKM. V was clipped by 4 bases and J by 10 bases; unmatched bases: 6. This CDR3 reads CASSSPRGRPQHF. In nucleotides, the CDR3 is TGTGCCAGCAGTTCCCCCAGGGGGCGTCCCCAGCATTTT.

The chain links TRBV6-1 to TRBJ1-2; tentative D call: TRBD1 (5 bases). Trimming took off 1 base at V and 7 bases at J, with 7 bases between the two ends. CDR1 and CDR2 from the germline V gene are MNHNS and SASEGT. The CDR3 is 12 residues long. CDR3 sequence: CASSEGRAGYTF. CDR3 nucleotide sequence: TGTGCCAGCAGTGAAGGCAGGGCTGGCTACACCTTC.

This chain uses TRBV27 with TRBJ2-7, with a weak D call TRBD2 (6 bases). This CDR3 spans 14 amino acids. Germline assignment: CDR1 MNHEY and CDR2 SMNVEV (reference sequence). Between the trimmed V and J ends, which lost 4 bases and 5 bases, there was a span of 15 bases. CDR3 sequence (DNA): TGTGCCAGCAGTTCGCGGGGCGATAGGGACGAGCAGTACTTC. This sequence encodes CASSSRGDRDEQYF.

The rearrangement links TRBV29-1 to TRBJ2-1; 7 nucleotides agree with TRBD2. CDR1 SQVTM and CDR2 ANQGSEA come from the germline V gene. The CDR3 runs 16 residues. Trimming removed 5 bases from V and 4 bases from J; junction bases left unmatched: 14. DNA of the CDR3: TGCAGCGTTCAAAAGCCCGGGACTATCAGGTACAATGAGCAGTTCTTC. Its protein product is CSVQKPGTIRYNEQFF.

The chain carries TRBV6-5 and TRBJ2-6, with 7 bases aligning to TRBD2. The CDR3 extends over 15 amino acids. V was clipped by 8 bases and J by 4 bases; unmatched bases: 8. Germline V gene data show CDR1 as MNHEY and CDR2 as SVGAGI. The CDR3 spells CASLAGEVGANVLTF. The CDR3 DNA follows: TGTGCCAGCCTGGCGGGGGAGGTAGGGGCCAACGTCCTGACTTTC.

The rearrangement joins TRBV18 to TRBJ1-1, with 9 bases lining up with TRBD1. V lost 2 bases and J lost 5; bases outside the gene matches: 12. CDR1 and CDR2 (germline): KGHSH, LQKENI. The CDR3 spans 17 residues. The CDR3 spells CASSPLGQGNSGTEAFF. As DNA, the CDR3 is TGTGCCAGCTCACCATTAGGACAGGGGAATTCGGGGACTGAAGCTTTCTTT.